The source of this T cell receptor (beta chain) is a study of cytomegalovirus exposure and HLA in healthy donors. Overall study findings and caveats: Reports state that TCR beta sequences accurately predicted most subjects' HLA-A and HLA-B alleles. The authors later linked a missense DCLRE1C variant to TCR beta V- and J-gene trimming.

A remark on this clone: Its antigen is currently unknown.

CDR3 length: 13 amino acids. The V gene's germline CDR1 is SQVTM and CDR2 ANQGSEA. The V segment lost 4 bases and the J segment 6 bases; nucleotides outside the gene matches: 7. PCR was performed using 60 Vbeta and 13 Jbeta primers. Assay used: immunoSEQ multiplex PCR; TCRdb lists only in-frame clones, some missing. The repertoire consists of a few hundred thousand clones, with about 80% occurring once and the leading ten covering 0.58%. The sample taken for sequencing was PBMCs. The TCR originated in a woman aged 35 to 49 in good health and CMV-seronegative. This chain joins TRBV29-1 and TRBJ2-3; 7 bases fit TRBD1. This CDR3 is CSVGVGRGDTQYF. CDR3 coding DNA: TGCAGCGTTGGGGTGGGCAGGGGGGATACGCAGTATTTT.